The clone carrying this T cell receptor (beta chain) turned up a few times. As yet, its antigen is unknown. These data belong to a study of response to subunit inactivated influenza vaccine. General study results and limits: The authors suggested that every seasonal influenza vaccination recruits few new T cells.

The CDR3 contains 13 residues. Germline loops: CDR1 SNHLY, CDR2 FYNNEI. The trim removed 5 bases at V and 6 bases at J, leaving 4 bases unmatched. Each CDR3 protein is one row after TCRdb ran MiXCR on the RT-PCR reads. Of about 700,000 distinct CDR3 sequences listed, 12% to 15% are singletons. The sequence was collected from a man aged 50 to 60 who received an inactivated influenza vaccine. Sample: PBMCs from blood, taken 14 to 15 days before vaccination. The chain carries TRBV2 and TRBJ2-5; TRBD2 matches at 9 bases. The CDR3 loop is CASSTTSGKTQYF. CDR3 DNA sequence: TGTGCCAGCAGTACGACTAGCGGCAAGACCCAGTACTTC.